This TCR beta chain was recorded in a study of post-analysis software for immune sequencing data. The wider study: Recorded disease courses covered relapsing-remitting, secondary progressive and progressive-relapsing multiple sclerosis. Some patients had no subtype annotation.

Study-level points and caveats: Under F measure analysis, samples from one preparation batch co-clustered strongly. Four or five TRBV segments, TRBV5-6, TRBV5-1 and TRBV20-1 among them, were found more frequent in patients than controls.

Unique-molecular-identifier-tagged TCR beta cDNA libraries were used. The yield from roughly 1 to 10 million T cells was 500,000 or so cDNA molecules in total. Via MiXCR, TCRdb re-called the PCR reads, giving one row per CDR3 protein. This sample has some 190,000 distinct CDR3 sequences, with around 30% found just once. Looked up from germline, CDR1 is SQVTM and CDR2 is ANQGSEA. The CDR3 spans 13 residues. Losses at the gene ends were 6 bases for V and 0 bases for J; bases not matched to a gene: 4. This clonotype occurred a few times. Its antigen is not identified. The clonotype comes from a girl aged 2 to 17 with multiple sclerosis. Sequencing input: blood. The V call is TRBV29-1, the J call TRBJ1-1; 7 bases match TRBD1. The CDR3 DNA sequence: TGCAGCGTCGGGACAGCTATGAACACTGAAGCTTTCTTT. This translates into CSVGTAMNTEAFF.